This T cell receptor (beta chain) was retrieved from a study of T cell repertoires in cytomegalovirus infection (dated by TCRdb to the late 2010s). Broadly, across the study: Recently identified HLA-C-restricted CMV epitopes, whose presentation resists viral immunomodulation, were targeted by peptide stimulations together with well-studied HLA-B-restricted epitopes. The HLA type of each donor mattered for the analysis, because public TCR beta signatures pointed to carriage of CMV infection along with the matching HLA type. Findings and caveats that apply to the study as a whole: In both this cohort and an independent cohort of some 350 donors, the cumulative frequency of public TCR beta family members distinguished carriers of CMV infection plus the relevant HLA type. The ex vivo response was dominated by HLA-C-restricted CMV-specific TCR beta clonotypes, and the single most frequent clonotype in two of eight donors was supplied by these HLA-C-restricted clonotypes.

The sample's treatment or condition label is to be understood as: in vitro stimulation with specific CMV peptide epitopes to enrich CMV-specific T cells. On this clonotype itself: Its recognized antigen is unknown. No qualities accompany the bases; no much larger clone lies one base away.

V lost 7 bases and J lost 7 bases, and the count of bases not matched to a germline gene is 12. The CDR3, cysteine through phenylalanine, is 14 amino acids long. CDR3 DNA is the only sequence kept; it has 42 bases, read in frame from the first base. TCRdb records Illumina HiSeq 1500 as the sequencer. TCRdb redid the processing of the public reads, applying fastp at Q25 and MiXCR, and retained in-frame beta chains. Entries that share a CDR3 protein sequence are merged under the most common genes and DNA. Counted in this sample were under 500,000 distinct CDR3 sequences; more than 40% of them appeared once. Of the sample, just under 45% falls within the top ten clones.

The specimen comprised cultured PBMCs, sampled from culture after CMV antigen stimulation. This clonotype originated in a human donor in good health (CMV status not recorded). Some clones in this sample may be carry-over from other donors' samples. The chain is made from TRBV12-3 or TRBV12-4 and TRBJ2-7; TRBD1 agrees with 8 junctional bases. The DNA sequence is as follows: TGTGCCAGCACCCAGGACAGGGCATTTCGAGAGCAGTACTTC. It translates to CASTQDRAFREQYF.